The 27 T cell receptor beta chains below were found in one sample sequenced in a study of blood T cell repertoires in COVID-19. Clones were sequenced by immunoSEQ multiplex PCR, and TCRdb holds only the in-frame ones, with some missing. The sample shows 300,000 or so clones, 75% to 90% of them seen only once. Sequenced: peripheral blood. All receptors come from a woman in her twenties or thirties with COVID-19, enrolled during active disease.

This chain connects TRBV3-1 (or the pseudogene TRBV3-2) to TRBJ2-1, with D tentatively TRBD1 (6 bases). The ends were cut back, 4 bases at V and 7 bases at J, with 17 bases in the middle. This CDR3 region has 15 residues. The V gene's germline CDR1 is LGHDT and CDR2 YNNKEL (reference sequence). DNA for the CDR3: TGTGCCAGCAGCCTCCCAGGGGCGGGTGATAATGAGCAGTTCTTC. Translating gives CASSLPGAGDNEQFF.

This clone is a singleton in its sample. J is TRBJ2-1 and V is TRBV15, with a weak D call TRBD1 (6 bases). CDR1 LNHNV and CDR2 YYDKDF come from the germline V gene (reference sequence). The CDR3 consists of 14 residues. V shed 5 bases and J shed 6 bases, with 14 bases lying between them. The CDR3 spells CATSRNRDRNEQFF. Written as DNA, the CDR3 is TGTGCCACCAGCCGAAACAGGGATCGCAATGAGCAGTTCTTC. The full variable domain, completed using reference TRBV15 and TRBJ2-1, is DAMVIQNPRYQVTQFGKPVTLSCSQTLNHNVMYWYQQKSSQAPKLLFHYYDKDFNNEADTPDNFQSRRPNTSFCFLDIRSPGLGDTAMYLCATSRNRDRNEQFFGPGTRLTVL.

The chain recombines TRBV9 with TRBJ2-5, with TRBD2 as a possible D gene (5 bases). The CDR3 has 18 amino acids. The germline V gene has CDR1 SGDLS and CDR2 YYNGEE. V lost 2 bases, J lost 5 bases, and 25 bases lay in between. DNA of the CDR3: TGTGCCAGCAGCGTGGGTCTTTCCCCGGTTGGACTTGGGGAGACCCAGTACTTC. Translating gives CASSVGLSPVGLGETQYF.

The rearrangement uses TRBV10-2 and TRBJ1-4; the D is unclear. Per the germline V gene, CDR1 is WSHSY and CDR2 is SAAADI. The CDR3 is made up of 16 amino acids. V dropped 3 bases and J dropped 7 bases, with 18 bases sitting between them. CDR3: CASSDLYQAAGEKLFF. CDR3 DNA sequence: TGCGCCAGCAGTGACCTTTACCAGGCCGCGGGTGAAAAACTGTTTTTT.

The rearrangement joins TRBV11-2 to TRBJ2-6; possible D gene TRBD2, 6 bases. V was shortened by 1 base and J by 0 bases, with 16 bases between the two germline ends. The CDR3 loop spans 19 amino acids. From germline, CDR1 is SGHAT and CDR2 FQNNGV. CDR3 nucleotides: TGTGCCAGCAGCTTAGTACTCCGCTCGGGGGTCTCTGGGGCCAACGTCCTGACTTTC. The encoded protein is CASSLVLRSGVSGANVLTF.

The chain couples TRBV28 to TRBJ1-3, with a tentative D call TRBD1 (5 bases). Trimming took off 6 bases at V and 4 bases at J, with 16 bases between the two ends. From germline, CDR1 is MDHEN and CDR2 SYDVKM. The CDR3 is made up of 15 amino acids. CDR3 nucleotides: TGTGCCAGCAGCCCGGGGGGGGGATTCGGAAACACCATATATTTT. It encodes CASSPGGGFGNTIYF.

The genes are TRBV6-6 and TRBJ2-5; a weak D match, TRBD2 (6 bases). Trimming removed 6 bases at V and 4 bases at J, with 18 bases between. The CDR3 contains 15 residues. Germline V gives CDR1 MNHNY, CDR2 SVGAGI (reference sequence). CDR3: CASRVASDSRETQYF. The CDR3 nucleotides read TGTGCCAGCAGAGTGGCTAGCGACAGCCGAGAGACCCAGTACTTC.

The chain joins TRBV18 to TRBJ2-5; 8 nucleotides line up with TRBD1. V dropped 8 bases and J dropped 5; count of bases not matched to a gene: 4. Per the germline V gene, CDR1 is KGHSH and CDR2 is LQKENI. This CDR3 contains 12 residues. The CDR3, as DNA: TGTGCCAGCGGGACAGGAAGGGAGACCCAGTACTTC. Its protein is CASGTGRETQYF.

The chain carries TRBV5-5 and TRBJ1-4, with D hard to call. This CDR3 comprises 15 residues. Per the germline V gene, CDR1 is SGHKS and CDR2 is YYEKEE (reference sequence). Between the trimmed V and J ends, which lost 0 bases and 1 base, there was a span of 7 bases. In DNA, the CDR3 is TGTGCCAGCAGCTTGGACCCGGGAACTAATGAAAAACTGTTTTTT. Protein: CASSLDPGTNEKLFF.

This rearrangement joins TRBV7-9 to TRBJ2-3, with 7 bases matching TRBD2. The CDR3 is 14 residues long. With V trimmed by 3 bases and J by 5 bases, 5 bases remained unmatched. Germline V gene sequence: CDR1 SEHNR, CDR2 FQNEAQ (reference sequence). In DNA, the CDR3 is TGTGCCAGCAGCTTGACTAGCTCTGGAGATACGCAGTATTTT. It encodes CASSLTSSGDTQYF.

This chain links TRBV19 with TRBJ2-1; tentative D call: TRBD1 (6 bases). This CDR3 has 15 amino acids. The V end lost 2 bases, the J end lost 3 bases, and 11 bases lay between the germline ends. Looked up from germline, CDR1 is LNHDA and CDR2 is SQIVND (reference sequence). As DNA, the CDR3 is TGTGCCAGTAGTATAATCCTAGGGGGCTACAATGAGCAGTTCTTC. Translated: CASSIILGGYNEQFF.

This clone showed up many times. J is TRBJ2-7 and V is TRBV11-2; 7 bases line up with TRBD2. Trimming took 5 bases from V and 2 from J; bases not matched to a gene: 15. Germline V gives CDR1 SGHAT, CDR2 FQNNGV. The length of the CDR3 is 17 residues. The CDR3 sequence is CASSPDRWEGLTYEQYF. The CDR3 DNA reads as TGTGCCAGCAGCCCGGATCGATGGGAGGGACTTACCTACGAGCAGTACTTC.

This chain uses TRBV19 with TRBJ2-6, with D tentatively TRBD1 (6 bases). Germline V lookup: CDR1 LNHDA, CDR2 SQIVND (reference sequence). Between the trimmed V and J ends, which lost 4 bases and 2 bases, there was a span of 6 bases. The length of the CDR3 is 14 residues. The chain's CDR3 is CASSNRAGANVLTF. CDR3 DNA: TGTGCCAGTAGTAACAGGGCTGGGGCCAACGTCCTGACTTTC.

J is TRBJ2-3 and V is TRBV9, with 8 bases that match TRBD2. Germline CDR1 is SGDLS and CDR2 is YYNGEE. This CDR3 is built from 13 residues. The J segment lost 4 bases and the V segment lost 8 bases, leaving 6 bases of the junction unmatched. CDR3 sequence (DNA): TGTGCCAGTAATAGCGGGAACCCAGATACGCAGTATTTT. This gives the protein CASNSGNPDTQYF.

V and J are TRBV18 and TRBJ1-5; 10 bases are shared with TRBD1. Trimming cost V 2 bases and J 0 bases; bases outside gene matches: 4. CDR1 and CDR2 (germline): KGHSH, LQKENI. The CDR3 runs to 17 residues. Here the CDR3 DNA reads TGTGCCAGCTCACCAGGACAGGGGGTAAATAGCAATCAGCCCCAGCATTTT. Its translation: CASSPGQGVNSNQPQHF.

The genes are TRBV7-8 and TRBJ2-1; TRBD2 matches 12 bases. Germline CDR1 and CDR2: SGHVS and FQNEAQ. V was clipped by 3 bases and J by 5 bases; unmatched bases: 5. This CDR3 comprises 16 residues. The CDR3 reads CASSFPTSGRDNEQFF. The CDR3 DNA reads TGTGCCAGCAGCTTCCCGACTAGCGGGAGAGACAATGAGCAGTTCTTC.

In regard to this clone: Compared with germline, one end of the junction differs, possibly owing to a read error. Additional DNA sequences in this sample encode the identical CDR3. The DNA of the CDR3 is TGCAGTGTTGCTCCCCGACAGCGATCGAACACTGAAGCTTTCTTT. Residues: CSVAPRQRSNTEAFF. The chain links TRBV29-1 to TRBJ1-1, with D possibly matching TRBD1 (5 bases). Germline lookup yields CDR1 SQVTM and CDR2 ANQGSEA. This CDR3 is built from 15 residues.

The V gene is TRBV6-2 or TRBV6-3, the J gene TRBJ2-1; 10 bases are a match to TRBD2. The CDR3 has 14 residues. Trimming cost V 5 bases and J 5 bases; bases outside gene matches: 3. Germline lookup yields CDR1 MNHEY and CDR2 SVGEGT. In DNA, the CDR3 is TGTGCCAGCAGTGGGACTAGCGTAAACAATGAGCAGTTCTTC. Amino acids: CASSGTSVNNEQFF.

The CDR3 loop is CASSRRDADTQYF. Written as DNA, the CDR3 is TGCGCCAGCAGCAGGAGGGATGCAGATACGCAGTATTTT. J is TRBJ2-3 and V is TRBV4-1; a possible D gene is TRBD2 (6 bases). The germline CDR1 and CDR2 sequences are MGHRA and YSYEKL. The CDR3 contains 13 residues. Trimming took 5 bases from V and 4 from J, leaving 10 bases between them.

The CDR3 DNA reads TGCGCCAGCAGCTTGACTGGGACAGGGAATCAGCCCCAGCATTTT. It yields the protein CASSLTGTGNQPQHF. The rearrangement links TRBV5-1 to TRBJ1-5; the match to TRBD1 covers 9 bases. CDR1 and CDR2 (germline): SGHRS, YFSETQ. The length of the CDR3 is 15 residues. The ends lost 1 base at V and 4 bases at J; junction bases unmatched: 3.

The chain links TRBV5-4 to TRBJ2-5; D is possibly TRBD1 (5 bases). V was trimmed by 3 bases and J by 1 base, leaving 13 bases between them. Looked up from germline, CDR1 is SGHNT and CDR2 is YYREEE (reference sequence). This CDR3 is built from 15 residues. In DNA form, the CDR3 reads TGTGCCAGCAGCTCGGCGGCAGGGTCCCAAGAGACCCAGTACTTC. It is translated as CASSSAAGSQETQYF.

The genes are TRBV5-6 and TRBJ2-3; 7 bases map to TRBD1. Germline loops: CDR1 SGHDT, CDR2 YYEEEE. CDR3 length equals 14 residues. The V segment lost 2 bases and the J segment 4 bases; nucleotides outside the gene matches: 4. The CDR3 DNA reads as TGTGCCAGCAGCTTAAGTCAGGGGGCAGATACGCAGTATTTT. This sequence encodes CASSLSQGADTQYF.

The V and J genes are TRBV18 and TRBJ1-1, with TRBD1 matching 9 bases. J was trimmed by 0 bases and V by 5 bases; bases with no gene match: 10. This CDR3 spans 17 amino acids. CDR1 is KGHSH, CDR2 LQKENI, per germline. As DNA, the CDR3 is TGTGCCAGCTCATCGGGGACAGGGCTGAACATGAACACTGAAGCTTTCTTT. The encoded protein is CASSSGTGLNMNTEAFF.

The rearrangement joins TRBV30 to TRBJ2-7, with 8 bases matching TRBD2. This CDR3 spans 16 amino acids. Trimming removed 0 bases from V and 6 bases from J; junction bases left unmatched: 13. Germline V gene data show CDR1 as GTSNPN and CDR2 as SVGIG (reference sequence). The CDR3 region has the DNA TGTGCCTGGAGTGTACGGCTAGCGGGTGCCCAGACCGAGCAGTACTTC. As protein: CAWSVRLAGAQTEQYF.

V usage is TRBV6-4 and J usage is TRBJ1-1; 7 positions match TRBD1. The CDR3 sequence is 14 residues long. V trimming: 2 bases; J trimming: 6 bases; junction bases outside the gene matches: 6. Germline assignment: CDR1 MRHNA and CDR2 SNTAGT. The CDR3 DNA sequence: TGTGCCAGCAGTGACAAGGGGGCGCAACCTGAAGCTTTCTTT. It codes for CASSDKGAQPEAFF.

Only one count was recorded for this clone. This rearrangement joins TRBV7-9 to TRBJ2-3; 8 bases match TRBD2. In germline, CDR1 is SEHNR, CDR2 FQNEAQ (reference sequence). Trimming took 5 bases from V and 0 from J; bases not matched to a gene: 16. The CDR3 extends over 19 amino acids. This CDR3 is CASSLKGGLVGSSTDTQYF. CDR3 nucleotide sequence: TGTGCCAGCAGCCTAAAAGGGGGACTAGTGGGCTCTAGCACAGATACGCAGTATTTT.

This clone was seen just once. The chain combines TRBV9 with TRBJ2-7; D is perhaps TRBD1 (6 bases). Germline CDR1 SGDLS, CDR2 YYNGEE. This CDR3 contains 15 residues. Trimming pared 4 bases from V and 4 bases from J, leaving 18 bases between. This CDR3 reads CASSPKTGLSYEQYF. CDR3 nucleotides: TGTGCCAGCAGCCCCAAAACAGGGCTGAGTTACGAGCAGTACTTC.